This TCR beta chain was sequenced for a study of cytomegalovirus exposure and HLA in healthy donors. This table comes from immunoSEQ multiplex PCR, and its TCRdb copy is limited to in-frame clones, with some not included. The profile shows over 200,000 clones, 90% of them singletons. CDR1 is SGHTA, CDR2 FQGTGA, per germline. V was cut by 5 bases and J by 8 bases, with 19 bases left in between. This CDR3 is 14 amino acids long. The receptor was isolated from a woman younger than 35 in good health and CMV-seronegative. The V call is TRBV7-3, the J call TRBJ2-7; tentative D call: TRBD1 (6 bases). Input material: PBMCs. DNA for the CDR3: TGTGCCAGCAGCCTCGGTGGGGGCAGGTCGAAGCAGTACTTC. The encoded protein is CASSLGGGRSKQYF.